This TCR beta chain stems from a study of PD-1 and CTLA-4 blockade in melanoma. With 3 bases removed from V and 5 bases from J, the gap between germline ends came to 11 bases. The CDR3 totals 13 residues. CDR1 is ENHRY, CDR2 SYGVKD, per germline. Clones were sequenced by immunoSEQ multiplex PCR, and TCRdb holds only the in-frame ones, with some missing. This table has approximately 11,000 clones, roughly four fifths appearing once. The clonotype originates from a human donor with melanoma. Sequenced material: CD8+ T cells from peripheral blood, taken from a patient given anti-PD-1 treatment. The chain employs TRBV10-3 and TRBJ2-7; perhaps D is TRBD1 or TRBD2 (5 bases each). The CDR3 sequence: CAISDPRGDEQYF. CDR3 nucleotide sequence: TGTGCCATCAGTGATCCCCGAGGGGACGAGCAGTACTTC.